Given below is one TCR beta chain in context. Its specificity is unknown. This record comes from a study of blood T cell dynamics during melanoma immunotherapy. Study overall: Standard first-line treatment here was pembrolizumab or nivolumab plus ipilimumab in metastatic melanoma.

After removal of 0 bases from V and 6 bases from J, the junction contained 12 bases not matched to a gene. Germline V lookup: CDR1 SGHDN, CDR2 FVKESK. The CDR3 loop spans 18 amino acids. Some clones are missing from TCRdb's copy, which holds only in-frame ones; the method was immunoSEQ multiplex PCR. The sample includes over 8,000 clones, approximately 86% of them seen just once. The sample's time point: pre-treatment baseline. No patient had earlier systemic cancer treatment, concurrent immunosuppressants, or another active cancer. Study-level points and caveats: PBMC repertoires of eventual disease-control patients split at W3 into clonality or diversity gains.

This chain joins TRBV14 and TRBJ2-1, with 9 bases fitting TRBD1. The input for sequencing was blood, taken from a patient treated with checkpoint blockade. The TCR sequence derives from a human donor with melanoma. The CDR3: CASSQDRARDRVINEQFF. Written as DNA, the CDR3 is TGTGCCAGCAGCCAAGATAGAGCCCGGGACAGGGTTATCAATGAGCAGTTCTTC. Based on the CDR3 plus reference TRBV14 and TRBJ2-1, the full variable domain is EAGVTQFPSHSVIEKGQTVTLRCDPISGHDNLYWYRRVMGKEIKFLLHFVKESKQDESGMPNNRFLAERTGGTYSTLKVQPAELEDSGVYFCASSQDRARDRVINEQFFGPGTRLTVL.